This T cell receptor beta chain was documented in a study of CD8 T cells in ankylosing spondylitis. Study-level findings and limits: Ankylosing spondylitis blood appeared to carry a characteristic TCR beta motif of roughly eight highly homologous variants. From matched ankylosing spondylitis synovial fluid, disease-linked clones were reportedly recovered at significantly enriched levels.

This clonotype is medium-sized in the sample. Its antigen remains unknown. Via MiXCR, TCRdb re-called the 5' RACE reads, giving one row per CDR3 protein. The table has 35,000 to 50,000 distinct CDR3 sequences, approximately 3% seen once. Input material: blood, either unsorted or a sorted T cell fraction (not recorded which). The TCR originated in a male donor with ankylosing spondylitis or in good health (not recorded which).

The CDR3 DNA is TGTGCCAGCAGCCCCGGTGTAGGTTCTAGCAATCAGCCCCAGCATTTT. Residues: CASSPGVGSSNQPQHF. The V call is TRBV9, the J call TRBJ1-5; D uncertain. This CDR3 is 16 amino acids long. The germline gives CDR1 SGDLS, CDR2 YYNGEE. With 4 bases removed from V and 0 bases from J, the gap between germline ends came to 14 bases.